What follows are 32 T cell receptor beta chains derived from one specimen sequenced in a study of blood T cells in healthy people across ages. A second PCR, run for roughly 7 to 12 cycles, used a sample-barcoded 5' primer plus a J-beta primer mix. TCRdb reprocessed the 5' RACE reads via MiXCR and lists one record per CDR3 protein. The repertoire holds about 640,000 distinct CDR3 sequences, under 65% seen once, with about two fifths in the top ten. Sequencing input: blood. The receptors shown here come from a man in his 60s in good health.

The chain combines TRBV7-2 with TRBJ2-5, with 7 positions matching TRBD2. CDR3 length: 15 residues. Germline V lookup: CDR1 SGHTA, CDR2 FQGNSA. Losses at the gene ends were 4 bases for V and 4 bases for J; bases not matched to a gene: 9. CDR3 loop: CASSSQGGYRETQYF. The CDR3 DNA is TGTGCCAGCAGCTCCCAGGGAGGGTATCGAGAGACCCAGTACTTC.

This chain uses TRBV4-1 with TRBJ2-6, with D hard to call. Germline V lookup: CDR1 MGHRA, CDR2 YSYEKL. V was cut by 1 base and J by 6 bases, with 4 bases left in between. The length of the CDR3 is 13 residues. The CDR3 coding sequence is TGCGCCAGCAGCCAAGGAGAGGCCAACGTCCTGACTTTC. This codes for CASSQGEANVLTF.

This rearrangement joins TRBV7-2 to TRBJ2-3, with 7 positions matching TRBD2. Trimming at V came to 6 bases and at J to 4 bases, leaving 13 bases not matched to a gene. The CDR3 runs 16 residues. Germline V CDR1 and CDR2: SGHTA, FQGNSA. For the CDR3, the DNA is TGTGCCAGCAGGGTTTCGACTAGCCGGGTATCAGATACGCAGTATTTT. Translation: CASRVSTSRVSDTQYF.

The chain recombines TRBV7-8 with TRBJ1-6; the D gene is possibly TRBD1 (5 bases). The CDR3 covers 13 residues. V lost 4 bases to trimming and J lost 7 bases, with 8 bases between them. Germline V lookup: CDR1 SGHVS, CDR2 FQNEAQ. The CDR3 spells CASSWGMNSPLHF. As DNA, the CDR3 is TGTGCCAGCAGCTGGGGGATGAATTCACCCCTCCACTTT.

The V call is TRBV4-2, the J call TRBJ2-7, with 9 positions matching TRBD1. Germline V gene sequence: CDR1 LGHNA, CDR2 YNFKEQ. This CDR3 has 19 residues. Germline trimming cut 0 bases from V and 0 bases from J; bases unmatched to any gene: 12. This CDR3 reads CASSQEGTGRLSSSYEQYF. CDR3 in DNA: TGTGCCAGCAGCCAAGAGGGGACAGGGCGACTGTCGAGCTCCTACGAGCAGTACTTC.

Only a few counts were recorded for this clonotype. The rearrangement joins TRBV4-2 to TRBJ2-4, with D possibly TRBD1 on 6 matching bases. The CDR3 loop spans 17 amino acids. Germline CDR1 reads LGHNA; CDR2 reads YNFKEQ. V was shortened by 0 bases and J by 3 bases, with 15 bases between the two germline ends. The CDR3: CASSQDQTGWGKNIQYF. The CDR3 coding sequence is TGTGCCAGCAGCCAAGATCAAACAGGGTGGGGCAAAAACATTCAGTACTTC.

This clonotype has only a few counts. The CDR3 reads CASSFRGPNEKLFF. For the CDR3, the DNA is TGTGCCAGCAGCTTCCGGGGCCCTAATGAAAAACTGTTTTTT. This chain uses TRBV5-5 with TRBJ1-4, with D possibly matching TRBD1 (5 bases). Per germline, CDR1 SGHKS and CDR2 YYEKEE (reference sequence). The CDR3 runs to 14 residues. Trimming left V 2 bases short and J 3 bases short, with 8 bases between.

Regarding this clonotype: An end of the junction does not agree with germline; a read error may underlie this. The chain recombines TRBV4-2 with TRBJ2-3; 10 bases fit TRBD2. Germline V gene data show CDR1 as LGHNA and CDR2 as YNFKEQ. There are 16 residues in the CDR3. The CDR3 sequence: CASSPGPSGGGDTQDF. The CDR3 DNA sequence: TGTGCCAGCAGCCCAGGACCTAGCGGGGGCGGGGATACGCAGGATTTT.

This clonotype was counted a single time. V and J are TRBV20-1 and TRBJ2-7, with D hard to call. V was cut by 6 bases and J by 12 bases, with 18 bases left in between. There are 11 residues in the CDR3. CDR1 DFQATT and CDR2 SNEGSKA come from the germline V gene (reference sequence). As DNA, the CDR3 is TGCAGTGCCTCCCCCGGAGCATTCCCGTACTTC. Its protein product is CSASPGAFPYF.

J is TRBJ2-2 and V is TRBV7-9; 8 positions agree with TRBD1. V lost 4 bases and J lost 3; bases outside the gene matches: 7. The germline V gene encodes CDR1 SEHNR and CDR2 FQNEAQ (reference sequence). This CDR3 is built from 16 residues. The CDR3 loop reads CASSSDRALYTGELFF. In DNA form, the CDR3 reads TGTGCCAGCAGCTCGGACAGGGCCCTTTACACCGGGGAGCTGTTTTTT.

The rearrangement links TRBV29-1 to TRBJ2-5; TRBD1 matches 7 bases. The V segment lost 5 bases and the J segment 11 bases; nucleotides outside the gene matches: 17. The CDR3 loop spans 14 amino acids. In germline, CDR1 is SQVTM, CDR2 ANQGSEA. The DNA for the CDR3 is TGCAGCGTTTTATTGGGGGACAGCTACAATGAGCAGTACTTC. Encoded protein: CSVLLGDSYNEQYF.

This sequence joins TRBV5-1 and TRBJ1-2; a weak D match, TRBD1 (6 bases). Trimming cost V 4 bases and J 4 bases, with 14 bases left between them. The CDR3 runs to 14 residues. The germline V gene has CDR1 SGHRS and CDR2 YFSETQ. This CDR3 is CASSVDGTPYGYTF. CDR3 nucleotide sequence: TGCGCCAGCAGCGTGGACGGGACACCCTATGGCTACACCTTC.

This clonotype has a handful of counts. This chain joins TRBV20-1 and TRBJ2-1; a weak D match, TRBD1 (5 bases). CDR1 DFQATT and CDR2 SNEGSKA come from the germline V gene (reference sequence). This CDR3 region has 13 residues. Deletions cut 6 bases from V and 6 bases from J, with 15 bases between. As DNA, the CDR3 is TGCAGTGCATCTGACAGAGAATTCAATGAGCAGTTCTTC. Residues: CSASDREFNEQFF.

The chain is built from TRBV4-3 and TRBJ1-2, with TRBD1 matching over 7 bases. Germline-derived CDR1 and CDR2 are LGHNA and YSLEER. This CDR3 is 15 amino acids long. V dropped 0 bases and J dropped 6; count of bases not matched to a gene: 7. This CDR3 is CASSQEQGTSDGYTF. The CDR3, as DNA: TGCGCCAGCAGCCAAGAACAGGGGACGTCTGATGGCTACACCTTC.

The gene calls are TRBV7-8 and TRBJ2-1; either TRBD1 or TRBD2 may supply D (5 bases each). Trimming pared 1 base from V and 9 bases from J, leaving 19 bases between. This CDR3 is 16 amino acids long. Germline loops: CDR1 SGHVS, CDR2 FQNEAQ. The DNA of the CDR3 is TGTGCCAGCAGCTTAGTGGGGACGCCCGGATTGGGTGAGCAGTTCTTC. Its protein is CASSLVGTPGLGEQFF.

The chain has TRBV7-9 and TRBJ2-6, with 8 bases that match TRBD1. V shed 3 bases, J shed 11 bases, and the junction held 6 bases outside the gene matches. The CDR3 runs 14 residues. The germline gives CDR1 SEHNR, CDR2 FQNEAQ (reference sequence). The CDR3 reads CASSFGQGIDVLTF. The CDR3 nucleotides are TGTGCCAGCAGCTTCGGACAGGGCATCGACGTCCTGACTTTC.

There are a few counts of this clonotype. The chain recombines TRBV9 with TRBJ2-2, with D perhaps TRBD2 (5 bases). CDR3 length equals 13 residues. Germline V lookup: CDR1 SGDLS, CDR2 YYNGEE. V shed 4 bases and J shed 4 bases, with 8 bases lying between them. This CDR3 reads CASSTSTTGELFF. The CDR3 nucleotides are TGTGCCAGCAGCACTAGTACCACCGGGGAGCTGTTTTTT.

The chain carries TRBV25-1 and TRBJ1-4; D is ambiguous. Per germline, CDR1 MGHDK and CDR2 SYGVNS. Trimming removed 3 bases at V and 5 bases at J, with 10 bases between. The CDR3 extends over 14 amino acids. CDR3 DNA sequence: TGTGCCAGCAGTGATTCTGGGAGGAATGAAAAACTGTTTTTT. Translated, it gives CASSDSGRNEKLFF.

DNA of the CDR3: TGCAGTGCTAGACAGGACAGCACCTGCGAGCAGTACTTC. Amino acid sequence: CSARQDSTCEQYF. V gene TRBV20-1 combines with J gene TRBJ2-7, with D perhaps matching TRBD1 (6 bases). Germline CDR1 DFQATT, CDR2 SNEGSKA (reference sequence). This CDR3 is 13 amino acids long. V was shortened by 2 bases and J by 6 bases, with 14 bases between the two germline ends.

The V gene is TRBV29-1, the J gene TRBJ1-1; D not certain. Germline V gene lookup returns CDR1 SQVTM and CDR2 ANQGSEA. The CDR3 is 11 residues long. Trimming took off 7 bases at V and 3 bases at J, with 9 bases between the two ends. CDR3 DNA sequence: TGCAGCGGAGGTTGGGACACTGAAGCTTTCTTT. It specifies CSGGWDTEAFF. Full variable domain (outside the CDR3, taken from reference TRBV29-1 and TRBJ1-1): SAVISQKPSRDICQRGTSLTIQCQVDSQVTMMFWYRQQPGQSLTLIATANQGSEATYESGFVIDKFPISRPNLTFSTLTVSNMSPEDSSIYLCSGGWDTEAFFGQGTRLTVV.

The chain has TRBV7-2 and TRBJ2-7; D is unclear. There are 16 residues in the CDR3. In germline, CDR1 is SGHTA, CDR2 FQGNSA. Trimming took 2 bases from V and 1 from J, leaving 15 bases between them. CDR3 sequence reads: CASSLPRTNPSYEQYF. The CDR3 DNA reads TGTGCCAGCAGCTTACCACGGACCAACCCATCCTACGAGCAGTACTTC.

The rearrangement uses TRBV10-2 and TRBJ1-2, with unresolved D. V was cut by 2 bases and J by 8 bases, with 12 bases left in between. The CDR3 extends over 13 amino acids. From germline, CDR1 is WSHSY and CDR2 SAAADI. CDR3 sequence (DNA): TGCGCCAGCAGTGAGAAGGGAATTCGCGGCTACACCTTC. Protein sequence: CASSEKGIRGYTF.

J is TRBJ2-1 and V is TRBV29-1; D may match TRBD1 or TRBD2 (5 bases each). The DNA end is a closer match to TRBJ2-7, so the J assignment may be wrong. The germline gives CDR1 SQVTM, CDR2 ANQGSEA. The CDR3 loop spans 12 amino acids. This CDR3 reads CSVDGGYNEQYF. CDR3 in DNA: TGCAGCGTTGATGGGGGTTACAATGAGCAGTACTTC.

The V call is TRBV25-1, the J call TRBJ1-2; TRBD1 matches 7 bases. V shed 4 bases, J shed 5 bases, and the junction held 7 bases outside the gene matches. There are 14 residues in the CDR3. CDR1 and CDR2 from the germline V gene are MGHDK and SYGVNS. This CDR3 is CASSATGKSYGYTF. The CDR3 DNA reads as TGTGCCAGCAGTGCGACAGGGAAAAGTTATGGCTACACCTTC.

The chain combines TRBV3-1 with TRBJ2-1; TRBD2 matches 12 bases. CDR1 is LGHDT, CDR2 YNNKEL, per germline (reference sequence). The V segment lost 0 bases and the J segment 8 bases; nucleotides outside the gene matches: 8. The CDR3 consists of 17 residues. Here the CDR3 reads CASSQDPLAGGIDEQFF. CDR3 nucleotides: TGTGCCAGCAGCCAAGATCCTCTAGCGGGGGGGATCGATGAGCAGTTCTTC.

The chain combines TRBV9 with TRBJ2-3, with D possibly matching TRBD2 (6 bases). V lost 4 bases to trimming and J lost 0 bases, with 12 bases between them. CDR1 and CDR2 (germline): SGDLS, YYNGEE. The CDR3 spans 15 residues. The CDR3 DNA follows: TGTGCCAGCAGCTGCGGGACTGGGAGCACAGATACGCAGTATTTT. This codes for CASSCGTGSTDTQYF.

The chain carries TRBV10-1 and TRBJ2-1; D could derive from TRBD1 or TRBD2 (5 bases each). V was trimmed by 2 bases and J by 4 bases, leaving 12 bases between them. The CDR3 loop spans 15 amino acids. Germline values: CDR1 WNHNN, CDR2 SYGVQD (reference sequence). The CDR3 sequence is CASSEQRWGYNEQFF. The CDR3 nucleotides are TGCGCCAGCAGTGAGCAGCGCTGGGGGTACAATGAGCAGTTCTTC.

The J gene is TRBJ2-5, the V gene TRBV27, with 9 bases lining up with TRBD2. J gave up 4 bases and V 8 bases, and 8 bases lay outside the gene matches. Germline CDR1 and CDR2: MNHEY and SMNVEV (reference sequence). CDR3 length equals 14 residues. The CDR3 bases are TGTGCCAGCGGTGGGCTAGCGGGGACAGAGACCCAGTACTTC. Its protein is CASGGLAGTETQYF.

This chain joins TRBV6-2 or TRBV6-3 and TRBJ2-1; a possible D gene is TRBD1 (5 bases). The CDR3 sequence is 16 residues long. V lost 2 bases and J 1 base, leaving 12 bases between the germline ends. Germline CDR1 MNHEY, CDR2 SVGEGT. The CDR3 DNA reads as TGTGCCAGCAGTTACAGGGGCCTCGAATCCTACAATGAGCAGTTCTTC. It specifies CASSYRGLESYNEQFF.

As to this clonotype: A read error may explain this, as a much larger clone is one base away. V gene TRBV29-1 combines with J gene TRBJ2-1; D may be TRBD1 or TRBD2 (6 bases each). The length of the CDR3 is 15 residues. Trimming stripped 2 bases from V and 2 bases from J, with 13 bases between. Per germline, CDR1 SQVTM and CDR2 ANQGSEA. Here the CDR3 DNA reads TGCAGCGTTGAACCCGGGGGCCGAACCTACAATGAGCAGTTCTTC. It yields the protein CSVEPGGRTYNEQFF.

V usage is TRBV2 and J usage is TRBJ2-3, with 13 bases aligning to TRBD2. Germline CDR1 is SNHLY and CDR2 is FYNNEI. The CDR3 extends over 16 amino acids. J was trimmed by 1 base and V by 4 bases; bases with no gene match: 2. CDR3 sequence reads: CASSVTSGGRTDTQYF. The CDR3 DNA is TGTGCCAGCAGTGTGACTAGCGGGGGGCGCACAGATACGCAGTATTTT.

This clonotype is a singleton in its sample. The rearrangement uses TRBV7-2 and TRBJ2-2; 7 nucleotides match TRBD2. The CDR3 covers 15 residues. Losses at the gene ends were 2 bases for V and 7 bases for J; bases not matched to a gene: 7. CDR1 SGHTA and CDR2 FQGNSA come from the germline V gene. For the CDR3, the DNA is TGTGCCAGCAGCTTAACGGCGGGGGACCACGGGGAGCTGTTTTTT. Protein: CASSLTAGDHGELFF.